The 2 T cell receptor beta chains given below trace back to one sample, sequenced in a study of shared clonotypes between healthy human individuals. TCRdb keeps only in-frame clones here, not all; method: immunoSEQ multiplex PCR. This table holds hundreds of thousands of clones, about 96% found once. CD45RO-negative, CCR7-selected cells formed the naive CD8 fraction, which excluded terminally differentiated effector memory CD45RA+ cells. The sample taken for sequencing was naive CD8+ T cells sorted from blood. These receptors all stem from a woman aged 25 to 45 in good health.

The sample holds one count of this clone. The rearrangement uses TRBV25-1 and TRBJ1-4; unclear D gene. This CDR3 contains 12 residues. From germline, CDR1 is MGHDK and CDR2 SYGVNS. V was pared by 8 bases and J by 14 bases, with 18 bases between. The DNA of the CDR3 is TGTGCCAGCGGCGGGAGCCCAGCTATCCTGTTTTTT. Residues: CASGGSPAILFF.

This chain joins TRBV30 and TRBJ2-7; D not certain. V was pared by 4 bases and J by 5 bases, with 12 bases between. The CDR3 length is 12 residues. Germline CDR1 is GTSNPN and CDR2 is SVGIG (reference sequence). The CDR3 coding sequence is TGTGCCTGGACTCTGGCTACCGACGAGCAGTACTTC. Its protein product is CAWTLATDEQYF. Full variable domain (rest looked up from reference TRBV30 and TRBJ2-7): SQTIHQWPATLVQPVGSPLSLECTVEGTSNPNLYWYRQAAGRGLQLLFYSVGIGQISSEVPQNLSASRPQDRQFILSSKKLLLSDSGFYLCAWTLATDEQYFGPGTRLTVT.